The 27 T cell receptor beta chains below were found in one sample sequenced in a study of blood T cell repertoires in COVID-19. The protocol was immunoSEQ multiplex PCR, while the TCRdb copy is restricted to in-frame clones and leaves out a portion. The profile covers fewer than 300,000 clones, with roughly 90% appearing a single time and roughly 0.8% taken by the ten largest. Specimen: peripheral blood. Receptors were obtained from a man aged 25-45 years with acute or convalescent COVID-19.

This clone was seen once. The J gene is TRBJ2-3, the V gene TRBV10-1; possible D gene TRBD1, 6 bases. The CDR3 runs 15 residues. Per germline, CDR1 WNHNN and CDR2 SYGVQD (reference sequence). Trimming removed 4 bases from V and 0 bases from J, with 11 bases in between. The CDR3 spells CASSGGHFSTDTQYF. CDR3 nucleotide sequence: TGCGCCAGCAGTGGGGGACACTTTAGCACAGATACGCAGTATTTT.

The chain employs TRBV19 and TRBJ1-6; 12 nucleotides match TRBD1. Unmatched junction bases numbered 6, after V lost 6 bases and J lost 12 bases. The CDR3 totals 14 residues. The germline CDR1 and CDR2 sequences are LNHDA and SQIVND (reference sequence). The CDR3 region is CASSTGTGGEPLHF. The CDR3 nucleotides read TGTGCCAGTAGCACAGGGACAGGGGGCGAACCCCTCCACTTT.

The chain joins TRBV19 to TRBJ1-4, with TRBD1 as a possible D gene (6 bases). Per germline, CDR1 LNHDA and CDR2 SQIVND (reference sequence). The V and J ends lost 5 bases and 7 bases respectively, with 17 bases between them. The CDR3 is made up of 15 amino acids. The CDR3 DNA follows: TGTGCCAGTAGTCCGGCCACAGGGCCCCCTGAAAAACTGTTTTTT. Translated: CASSPATGPPEKLFF.

The chain has TRBV28 and TRBJ1-2, with D possibly TRBD1 on 6 matching bases. The germline V gene has CDR1 MDHEN and CDR2 SYDVKM. Between the trimmed V and J ends, which lost 2 bases and 0 bases, there was a span of 16 bases. This CDR3 contains 17 residues. The CDR3 DNA reads TGTGCCAGCAGTTTACCGTATCGGGGGGCTACTAACTATGGCTACACCTTC. The encoded protein is CASSLPYRGATNYGYTF.

This clone appeared a single time. The chain combines TRBV20-1 with TRBJ2-1; the match to TRBD2 covers 11 bases. The CDR3 consists of 11 residues. Looked up from germline, CDR1 is DFQATT and CDR2 is SNEGSKA (reference sequence). Trimming at V came to 5 bases and at J to 9 bases, leaving 0 bases not matched to a gene. The CDR3 reads CSALAGGEQFF. The CDR3 DNA is TGCAGTGCTCTAGCGGGAGGTGAGCAGTTCTTC.

V is TRBV28 and J is TRBJ1-4; D unclear. V was clipped by 4 bases and J by 8 bases, with 20 bases between them. CDR1 is MDHEN and CDR2 is SYDVKM in the germline V gene. The CDR3 totals 16 residues. CDR3 loop: CASSSPGNQGLEKLFF. The CDR3 bases are TGTGCCAGCAGTTCTCCGGGGAATCAAGGGTTGGAAAAACTGTTTTTT.

The V gene is TRBV7-3, the J gene TRBJ2-2; TRBD2 matches at 7 bases. Germline lookup yields CDR1 SGHTA and CDR2 FQGTGA. The CDR3 runs to 15 residues. The V gene end was trimmed by 5 bases and the J gene end by 4 bases; junction bases not matched to a gene: 7. The CDR3 sequence is CASSPRLASTGELFF. The CDR3 coding sequence is TGTGCCAGCAGCCCGAGACTAGCCAGCACCGGGGAGCTGTTTTTT.

This clone has a single count. The chain links TRBV12-3 or TRBV12-4 to TRBJ2-5; D is uncertain. V lost 2 bases and J lost 4, with 8 bases in between. The CDR3 extends over 13 amino acids. CDR3 nucleotide sequence: TGTGCCAGCAGTTTAACGGCGGTAGAGACCCAGTACTTC. Protein sequence: CASSLTAVETQYF.

V and J are TRBV28 and TRBJ2-2; 8 nucleotides align to TRBD1. Germline CDR1 and CDR2: MDHEN and SYDVKM. Trimming at V came to 7 bases and at J to 7 bases, leaving 11 bases not matched to a gene. CDR3 size: 15 residues. The DNA of the CDR3 is TGTGCCAGCACCGCCCAGAGACAGGGGCTCGGGGAGCTGTTTTTT. Translated, it gives CASTAQRQGLGELFF.

The DNA for the CDR3 is TGTGCCAGCAGTTCGGGCAAGATAGCGGGAAGCTACCACGAGCAGTACTTC. Translating gives CASSSGKIAGSYHEQYF. The rearrangement links TRBV27 to TRBJ2-7; TRBD2 matches at 8 bases. V lost 4 bases and J lost 5; bases outside the gene matches: 16. Per the germline V gene, CDR1 is MNHEY and CDR2 is SMNVEV (reference sequence). CDR3 length equals 17 residues.

This clone was seen only once. The chain uses TRBV14 and TRBJ1-3; 9 nucleotides agree with TRBD1. The V segment lost 7 bases and the J segment 2 bases; nucleotides outside the gene matches: 6. The germline V gene encodes CDR1 SGHDN and CDR2 FVKESK. CDR3 size: 15 residues. In DNA form, the CDR3 reads TGTGCCAGCAAAATGGACAGGGGAACTGGAAACACCATATATTTT. This sequence encodes CASKMDRGTGNTIYF.

This clone was seen ten or more times. V gene TRBV20-1 combines with J gene TRBJ1-2, with D possibly being TRBD1 (5 bases). The germline CDR1 and CDR2 sequences are DFQATT and SNEGSKA (reference sequence). The V end lost 3 bases, the J end lost 8 bases, and 16 bases lay between the germline ends. This CDR3 region has 13 residues. The chain's CDR3 is CSASGKGAGGYTF. Written as DNA, the CDR3 is TGCAGTGCTAGTGGAAAAGGGGCTGGAGGCTACACCTTC.

The chain joins TRBV5-1 to TRBJ2-7, with TRBD1 matching over 7 bases. V dropped 3 bases and J dropped 0; count of bases not matched to a gene: 0. Per germline, CDR1 SGHRS and CDR2 YFSETQ. The CDR3 extends over 13 amino acids. The CDR3 DNA is TGCGCCAGCAGCTGGGACAGCTCCTACGAGCAGTACTTC. Protein: CASSWDSSYEQYF.

The chain couples TRBV2 to TRBJ2-2; D gene unclear. In germline, CDR1 is SNHLY, CDR2 FYNNEI. The CDR3 covers 13 residues. The germline V and J ends were trimmed by 5 bases and 3 bases, with 7 bases remaining between them. As DNA, the CDR3 is TGTGCCAGCAGTCCCCAGTACACCGGGGAGCTGTTTTTT. It codes for CASSPQYTGELFF.

V usage is TRBV12-5 and J usage is TRBJ2-7, with TRBD1 identical over 7 bases. Germline loops: CDR1 LGHNT, CDR2 FRNRAP. The CDR3 length is 15 residues. The trim removed 3 bases at V and 1 base at J, leaving 6 bases unmatched. Here the CDR3 DNA reads TGTGCTAGTGGTTTTGTCCGGGACAGATCCTACGAGCAGTACTTC. This encodes CASGFVRDRSYEQYF.

The chain couples TRBV11-3 to TRBJ2-7, with 9 bases fitting TRBD1. The CDR3 length is 13 residues. The germline V gene encodes CDR1 SGHNT and CDR2 YENEEA. The V gene end was trimmed by 5 bases and the J gene end by 7 bases; junction bases not matched to a gene: 6. The CDR3, as DNA: TGTGCCAGCAGCCCCGGACAGGGGAGGGAGCAGTACTTC. Translating it yields CASSPGQGREQYF.

The chain joins TRBV6-5 to TRBJ1-5; possible D gene TRBD1, 6 bases. CDR3 size: 15 residues. V lost 7 bases, J lost 7 bases, and 20 bases lay in between. Germline V gene lookup returns CDR1 MNHEY and CDR2 SVGAGI. The CDR3 DNA follows: TGTGCCAGCAACCCGACAGGAATAGGGAAACAGCCCCAGCATTTT. It encodes CASNPTGIGKQPQHF.

This clone was observed a single time. This rearrangement joins TRBV27 to TRBJ2-7, with 8 bases aligning to TRBD1. CDR1 and CDR2 from the germline V gene are MNHEY and SMNVEV (reference sequence). The CDR3 length is 13 residues. The J segment lost 9 bases and the V segment lost 9 bases, leaving 13 bases of the junction unmatched. The CDR3 sequence is CASWTGPTFRQYF. Written as DNA, the CDR3 is TGTGCCAGTTGGACAGGGCCCACCTTCAGGCAGTACTTC.

The chain is built from TRBV5-1 and TRBJ2-2; 8 bases are shared with TRBD1. The germline V gene encodes CDR1 SGHRS and CDR2 YFSETQ. This CDR3 comprises 15 residues. V shed 7 bases, J shed 4 bases, and the junction held 9 bases outside the gene matches. The CDR3 DNA reads TGCGCCAGCCAGACTGGACAGGGCGTCACCGGGGAGCTGTTTTTT. Residues: CASQTGQGVTGELFF.

The chain is built from TRBV11-3 and TRBJ2-2; 8 nucleotides agree with TRBD2. V dropped 1 base and J dropped 5; count of bases not matched to a gene: 9. Germline V lookup: CDR1 SGHNT, CDR2 YENEEA. The CDR3 spans 17 residues. The CDR3 protein is CASSLVGLGSKTGELFF. CDR3 nucleotides: TGTGCCAGCAGCTTAGTGGGACTAGGGTCTAAGACCGGGGAGCTGTTTTTT. Drawing the rest from reference TRBV11-3 and TRBJ2-2, the complete variable domain is EAGVVQSPRYKIIEKKQPVAFWCNPISGHNTLYWYLQNLGQGPELLIRYENEEAVDDSQLPKDRFSAERLKGVDSTLKIQPAELGDSAVYLCASSLVGLGSKTGELFFGEGSRLTVL.

CDR3 region: CASSQSGQSDGNQPQHF. The CDR3, as DNA: TGCGCCAGCAGCCAATCGGGACAGTCAGATGGCAATCAGCCCCAGCATTTT. J is TRBJ1-5 and V is TRBV4-1, with TRBD1 matching over 7 bases. V dropped 2 bases and J dropped 2; count of bases not matched to a gene: 9. The V gene's germline CDR1 is MGHRA and CDR2 YSYEKL. This CDR3 is built from 17 residues.

About this clone itself: The missing conserved phenylalanine or tryptophan at the end of this CDR3 makes a read error likely. No DNA is shown, since the ends of the CDR3 on it are uncertain; the CDR3 is the one TCRdb lists. This chain links TRBV12-3 or TRBV12-4 with TRBJ1-4. The CDR3 is 13 residues long, ends included. CDR3: CASRQPSGRRLVG.

The chain combines TRBV3-1 (or the pseudogene TRBV3-2) with TRBJ1-2; TRBD1 aligns across 9 bases. The CDR3 totals 14 residues. V was pared by 4 bases and J by 1 base, with 1 base of the junction left unmatched. Per the germline V gene, CDR1 is LGHDT and CDR2 is YNNKEL (reference sequence). CDR3 sequence: CASSRQGDNYGYTF. CDR3 coding DNA: TGTGCCAGCAGCCGACAGGGGGATAACTATGGCTACACCTTC.

The genes are TRBV20-1 and TRBJ2-3; possible D gene TRBD2, 6 bases. With 6 bases removed from V and 4 bases from J, the gap between germline ends came to 8 bases. Germline loops: CDR1 DFQATT, CDR2 SNEGSKA (reference sequence). The CDR3 spans 11 residues. The CDR3 DNA reads as TGCAGTGCGGGGGGTCCAGATACGCAGTATTTT. Encoded protein: CSAGGPDTQYF.

This chain's CDR3 is CASSVNRKRGLSSTDTQYF. Here the CDR3 DNA reads TGTGCCAGCAGCGTAAATCGGAAACGGGGGTTATCGTCCACAGATACGCAGTATTTT. The chain has TRBV9 and TRBJ2-3; D is perhaps TRBD2 (6 bases). Trimming took off 1 base at V and 2 bases at J, with 23 bases between the two ends. Germline lookup yields CDR1 SGDLS and CDR2 YYNGEE. CDR3 length: 19 amino acids.

The J gene is TRBJ1-5, the V gene TRBV28; possibly TRBD1 for D (5 bases). Trimming took 6 bases from V and 2 from J, leaving 11 bases between them. In germline, CDR1 is MDHEN, CDR2 SYDVKM. There are 14 residues in the CDR3. Here the CDR3 DNA reads TGTGCCAGCAGCTCAGGGTACGGCAATCAGCCCCAGCATTTT. Amino acid sequence: CASSSGYGNQPQHF.

J is TRBJ2-3 and V is TRBV10-2, with TRBD2 matching over 10 bases. Per the germline V gene, CDR1 is WSHSY and CDR2 is SAAADI. Germline trimming cut 5 bases from V and 0 bases from J; bases unmatched to any gene: 17. The CDR3 consists of 20 residues. The DNA for the CDR3 is TGCGCCAGCAGTTTCTCCGGGACTAGCGCCCATTCCGGAAGCACAGATACGCAGTATTTT. Protein: CASSFSGTSAHSGSTDTQYF.